The clone carrying this T cell receptor (beta chain) was seen only a few times. These data come from a study of blood T cell repertoires in COVID-19. On the study more broadly: The United States, Italy and Spain were the sources of the acute and convalescent COVID-19 samples. The cDNA or gDNA used as material had been derived from T cells, B-cell-depleted T cells, or PBMCs.

Original data processing: Nucleated cell number was recorded as an estimate derived from reference gene primer amplification. Generated by immunoSEQ multiplex PCR, the TCRdb table keeps only in-frame clones and is missing some. D and trimming were read from the DNA, whereas the V and J calls and clone size are those reported in that table. This table has 130,000 to 150,000 clones, roughly 80% appearing once. CDR3 length: 14 residues. Germline loops: CDR1 SGHNT, CDR2 YYREEE (reference sequence). The V end lost 6 bases, the J end lost 2 bases, and 14 bases lay between the germline ends. This TCR came from a woman in her thirties or forties with active or convalescent COVID-19. Sequenced input: peripheral blood. This chain uses TRBV5-4 with TRBJ1-2; no reliable D call. For the CDR3, the DNA is TGTGCCAGCACCACGATGAGGGAAAACTATGGCTACACCTTC. Its translation: CASTTMRENYGYTF.